The 23 T cell receptor beta chains below come from one sample, sequenced in a study of beta chain features in type 1 diabetes. The study reverse transcribed the entire isolated RNA, so it sequenced expressed TCRB transcripts. The data were produced by immunoSEQ multiplex PCR, yet TCRdb's version contains in-frame clones alone and is incomplete. Of about 620,000 clones in the sample, 15% to 19% are singletons; the top ten hold under 0.095%. What was sequenced was naive CD4+ T cells from blood. These receptors came from a man aged 18 to 29 in good health.

The rearrangement joins TRBV29-1 to TRBJ1-1; D is uncertain. CDR1 SQVTM and CDR2 ANQGSEA come from the germline V gene. The CDR3 runs to 13 residues. Between the trimmed V and J ends, which lost 7 bases and 3 bases, there was a span of 15 bases. DNA of the CDR3: TGCAGCGCTCGACTGGAAGGCCACACTGAAGCTTTCTTT. This translates into CSARLEGHTEAFF.

The rearrangement links TRBV7-6 to TRBJ2-7, with TRBD2 as a possible D gene (5 bases). The V end was cut by 3 bases, the J end by 5 bases, with 5 bases between. The CDR3 totals 11 residues. Germline V gene lookup returns CDR1 SGHVS and CDR2 FNYEAQ. CDR3 coding DNA: TGTGCCAGCAGCTTGAGGGACGAGCAGTACTTC. This gives the protein CASSLRDEQYF.

The genes are TRBV14 and TRBJ2-7, with TRBD2 identical over 7 bases. Germline V gives CDR1 SGHDN, CDR2 FVKESK. CDR3 size: 17 residues. J lost 0 bases, V lost 0 bases, and 8 bases had no gene match. Here the CDR3 DNA reads TGTGCCAGCAGCCAAGATTATTTGCGGGGGAGCTCCTACGAGCAGTACTTC. Amino acids: CASSQDYLRGSSYEQYF.

This chain connects TRBV5-1 to TRBJ1-1; D unclear. CDR3 length: 13 residues. The V gene lost 3 bases and the J gene lost 2 bases, with 8 bases spanning the gap. CDR1 and CDR2 (germline): SGHRS, YFSETQ. The CDR3 DNA reads TGCGCCAGCAGCTGGTCCCAAAACACTGAAGCTTTCTTT. Protein: CASSWSQNTEAFF. Using reference TRBV5-1 and TRBJ1-1 for the parts outside the CDR3, the full variable domain is KAGVTQTPRYLIKTRGQQVTLSCSPISGHRSVSWYQQTPGQGLQFLFEYFSETQRNKGNFPGRFSGRQFSNSRSEMNVSTLELGDSALYLCASSWSQNTEAFFGQGTRLTVV.

A remark on this clone: A read error is possible here, since a much larger clone lies one base away. The same CDR3 is also encoded by other DNA sequences in this sample. The V and J genes are TRBV5-4 and TRBJ2-4; 8 bases line up with TRBD1. J lost 0 bases, V lost 0 bases, and 2 bases had no gene match. CDR1 is SGHNT and CDR2 is YYREEE in the germline V gene (reference sequence). The CDR3 is 16 residues long. CDR3 in amino acids: CASSLGQGLAKNIQYF. The CDR3 DNA follows: TGTGCCAGCAGCTTGGGACAGGGGCTAGCCAAAAACATTCAGTACTTC.

In the case of this clone: The same CDR3 can be traced to other DNA sequences in this sample. The chain uses TRBV10-3 and TRBJ2-7; the D gene is possibly TRBD1 (5 bases). CDR1 ENHRY and CDR2 SYGVKD come from the germline V gene. V shed 4 bases and J shed 4 bases, with 8 bases lying between them. This CDR3 comprises 12 residues. The CDR3 DNA reads as TGTGCCATCAGTGGGGGCGGTTACGAGCAGTACTTC. Translated, it gives CAISGGGYEQYF.

The V gene is TRBV7-9, the J gene TRBJ1-2; D is unresolved. The CDR3 length is 12 residues. Germline CDR1 is SEHNR and CDR2 is FQNEAQ (reference sequence). The V end was cut by 1 base, the J end by 6 bases, with 6 bases between. CDR3 DNA sequence: TGTGCCAGCAGCTTAGTCGGGGATGGCTACACCTTC. Protein product: CASSLVGDGYTF.

This chain joins TRBV5-4 and TRBJ1-2; tentatively, D is TRBD1 (5 bases). V gave up 3 bases and J gave up 4 bases, with 16 bases separating them. Germline V gene sequence: CDR1 SGHNT, CDR2 YYREEE (reference sequence). The CDR3 is made up of 15 amino acids. Here the CDR3 reads CASSSSNRGRYGYTF. The CDR3 DNA sequence: TGTGCCAGCAGCTCCAGCAATAGGGGCCGCTATGGCTACACCTTC.

This clone has more than one count but fewer than ten. The CDR3 spells CASSPRQFSTDTQYF. CDR3 DNA sequence: TGTGCCAGCAGTCCGCGACAGTTCTCCACAGATACGCAGTATTTT. V usage is TRBV6-5 and J usage is TRBJ2-3, with D tentatively TRBD1 (5 bases). V was cut by 5 bases and J by 2 bases, with 14 bases left in between. The germline CDR1 and CDR2 sequences are MNHEY and SVGAGI. CDR3 length: 15 amino acids.

The chain has TRBV6-5 and TRBJ1-1; D not certain. Germline V CDR1 and CDR2: MNHEY, SVGAGI. The CDR3 length is 13 residues. The V end was cut by 0 bases, the J end by 4 bases, with 6 bases between. This CDR3 is CASSYSGTTEAFF. The CDR3 DNA follows: TGTGCCAGCAGTTACTCAGGCACCACTGAAGCTTTCTTT.

This clone has more than one count but fewer than ten. Other DNA sequences in this sample translate to the same CDR3. This rearrangement joins TRBV29-1 to TRBJ1-4, with TRBD1 identical over 7 bases. From germline, CDR1 is SQVTM and CDR2 ANQGSEA. The CDR3 length is 14 residues. V lost 4 bases and J lost 2; bases outside the gene matches: 4. CDR3 bases: TGCAGCGTTGCACAGGGGTTCACTAATGAAAAACTGTTTTTT. This sequence encodes CSVAQGFTNEKLFF. Full variable domain (outside the CDR3, taken from reference TRBV29-1 and TRBJ1-4): SAVISQKPSRDICQRGTSLTIQCQVDSQVTMMFWYRQQPGQSLTLIATANQGSEATYESGFVIDKFPISRPNLTFSTLTVSNMSPEDSSIYLCSVAQGFTNEKLFFGSGTQLSVL.

For this clone: Other nucleotide sequences from this sample produce the same CDR3. This chain uses TRBV29-1 with TRBJ2-2; D may correspond to TRBD1 or TRBD2 (5 bases each). Germline lookup yields CDR1 SQVTM and CDR2 ANQGSEA. The ends were cut back, 6 bases at V and 2 bases at J, with 10 bases in the middle. This CDR3 spans 13 amino acids. CDR3 residues: CSVGTVNTGELFF. Written as DNA, the CDR3 is TGCAGCGTAGGGACGGTAAACACCGGGGAGCTGTTTTTT.

The chain recombines TRBV4-2 with TRBJ2-1, with 13 bases lining up with TRBD2. V lost 4 bases and J lost 7; bases outside the gene matches: 10. CDR3 length equals 17 residues. Germline CDR1 LGHNA, CDR2 YNFKEQ. The CDR3 loop is CASSPFRTSGGINEQFF. The CDR3 coding sequence is TGTGCCAGCAGCCCTTTCCGGACTAGCGGGGGTATTAATGAGCAGTTCTTC.

This clone was detected ten times or more. The CDR3 reads CAKRLPYNEQFF. CDR3 bases: TGTGCCAAACGACTTCCCTACAATGAGCAGTTCTTC. This chain uses TRBV21-1 with TRBJ2-1; the table calls TRBD2, which could not be checked here. TRBV21-1 is termed a pseudogene. This CDR3 is built from 12 residues.

A few counts support this clone. The gene calls are TRBV5-6 and TRBJ2-7; a possible D gene is TRBD2 (5 bases). V was pared by 7 bases and J by 7 bases, with 12 bases between. Germline loops: CDR1 SGHDT, CDR2 YYEEEE. The CDR3 spans 11 residues. The CDR3, as DNA: TGTGCCAGCCCCCCCCCGGGGGAGCAGTACTTC. The encoded protein is CASPPPGEQYF.

This clone was observed a few times. Other DNA sequences from this sample encode an identical CDR3 as well. The V and J genes are TRBV7-9 and TRBJ1-6, with a weak D call TRBD1 (6 bases). The CDR3 has 13 residues. Germline V gene data show CDR1 as SEHNR and CDR2 as FQNEAQ (reference sequence). Trimming removed 2 bases from V and 7 bases from J, with 6 bases in between. CDR3 protein: CASSLQGNSPLHF. DNA of the CDR3: TGTGCCAGCAGCTTACAGGGGAATTCACCCCTCCACTTT.

This clone was seen more than once but under ten times. J is TRBJ2-3 and V is TRBV25-1; D gene unclear. V lost 2 bases and J 1 base, leaving 10 bases between the germline ends. The germline V gene has CDR1 MGHDK and CDR2 SYGVNS. The CDR3 length is 15 residues. The CDR3 loop reads CASSEPSSRTDTQYF. The CDR3 coding sequence is TGTGCCAGCAGTGAACCTAGTAGCCGCACAGATACGCAGTATTTT.

This clone was counted only a few times. The J gene is TRBJ2-1, the V gene TRBV4-3, with D possibly being TRBD1 or TRBD2 (5 bases each). Germline V CDR1 and CDR2: LGHNA, YSLEER. The V and J ends lost 1 base and 3 bases respectively, with 13 bases between them. The CDR3 length is 16 residues. The CDR3 DNA reads as TGCGCCAGCAGCCAAGGGTCCGGGACGATCTACAATGAGCAGTTCTTC. The encoded protein is CASSQGSGTIYNEQFF.

This clone was recorded once. This chain links TRBV27 with TRBJ2-2, with a possible D match to TRBD2 (5 bases). The CDR3 has 15 residues. The germline V and J ends were trimmed by 4 bases and 2 bases, with 11 bases remaining between them. Germline V lookup: CDR1 MNHEY, CDR2 SMNVEV (reference sequence). The CDR3 DNA reads TGTGCCAGCAGTTCCGGGATTCATAACACCGGGGAGCTGTTTTTT. This sequence encodes CASSSGIHNTGELFF.

V and J are TRBV6-6 and TRBJ2-5; 11 bases agree with TRBD1. CDR1 is MNHNY, CDR2 SVGAGI, per germline (reference sequence). The V segment lost 8 bases and the J segment 3 bases; nucleotides outside the gene matches: 8. This CDR3 region has 15 residues. This CDR3 is CASGFRTGGKETQYF. DNA of the CDR3: TGTGCCAGCGGCTTTAGGACAGGGGGCAAAGAGACCCAGTACTTC.

The rearrangement uses TRBV7-2 and TRBJ2-5; 7 nucleotides line up with TRBD1. The J segment lost 5 bases and the V segment lost 2 bases, leaving 8 bases of the junction unmatched. Germline V gives CDR1 SGHTA, CDR2 FQGNSA. The CDR3 is made up of 15 amino acids. CDR3 loop: CASSLYSYRGETQYF. The CDR3, as DNA: TGTGCCAGCAGCTTATACAGCTACAGGGGTGAGACCCAGTACTTC.

The V call is TRBV2, the J call TRBJ1-2; TRBD1 matches 7 bases. The CDR3 consists of 14 residues. Looked up from germline, CDR1 is SNHLY and CDR2 is FYNNEI. J was trimmed by 4 bases and V by 4 bases; bases with no gene match: 6. CDR3 nucleotide sequence: TGTGCCAGCAGTGGACAGGGTCCCCTCTATGGCTACACCTTC. This translates into CASSGQGPLYGYTF.

The chain carries TRBV5-4 and TRBJ2-7; D gene ambiguous. The V and J ends lost 1 base and 3 bases respectively, with 8 bases between them. The CDR3 contains 13 residues. The germline gives CDR1 SGHNT, CDR2 YYREEE (reference sequence). In nucleotides, the CDR3 is TGTGCCAGCAGCTTGTCACGCGACTACGAGCAGTACTTC. This codes for CASSLSRDYEQYF.